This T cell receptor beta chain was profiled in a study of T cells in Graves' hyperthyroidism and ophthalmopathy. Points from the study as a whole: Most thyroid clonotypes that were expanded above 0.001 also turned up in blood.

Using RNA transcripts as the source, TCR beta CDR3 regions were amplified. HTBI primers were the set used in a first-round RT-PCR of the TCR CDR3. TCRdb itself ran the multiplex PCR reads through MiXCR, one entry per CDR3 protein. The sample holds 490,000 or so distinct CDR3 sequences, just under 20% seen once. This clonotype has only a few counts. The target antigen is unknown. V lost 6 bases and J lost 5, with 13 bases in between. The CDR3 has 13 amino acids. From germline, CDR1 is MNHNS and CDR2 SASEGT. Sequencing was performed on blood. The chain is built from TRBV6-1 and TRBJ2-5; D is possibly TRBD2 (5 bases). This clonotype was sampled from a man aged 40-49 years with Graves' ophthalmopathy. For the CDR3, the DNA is TGTGCCAGCAGACGAGGGTCCGGGGAGACCCAGTACTTC. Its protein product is CASRRGSGETQYF.